This T cell receptor beta chain stems from a study of identical twins. V lost 4 bases and J lost 3; bases outside the gene matches: 12. CDR3 length: 17 residues. CDR1 and CDR2 (germline): SGDLS, YYNGEE. TCRdb re-called the 5' RACE reads with MiXCR, one entry per CDR3 protein. The sample includes hundreds of thousands of distinct CDR3 sequences, nearly 9.5% of them seen just once. This clonotype was observed many times. The antigen is not known. The study's findings and limits: There were fewer insertions in abundant cord blood beta clonotypes, but memory repertoires showed no such pattern. Zero-insertion analyses might be partly confounded by invariant T cells like MAIT and iNKT. Weaker excess sharing between twins was seen in beta out-of-frame sequences.

These data were also filed under a second study, of yellow fever vaccine responses in identical twins. From that report: Reportedly, the response of twins' T cells to the vaccine seemed partly convergent, partly personalized.

Source material: CD8+ T cells sorted from blood. The receptor comes from a woman younger than 35 in good health. The chain employs TRBV9 and TRBJ1-4; 7 bases are a match to TRBD1. DNA for the CDR3: TGTGCCAGCAGCCAAGACGGACAGGAGTTATCTAATGAAAAACTGTTTTTT. It yields the protein CASSQDGQELSNEKLFF. The whole variable domain, remainder taken from reference TRBV9 and TRBJ1-4, is DSGVTQTPKHLITATGQRVTLRCSPRSGDLSVYWYQQSLDQGLQFLIQYYNGEERAKGNILERFSAQQFPDLHSELNLSSLELGDSALYFCASSQDGQELSNEKLFFGSGTQLSVL.